The clone carrying this TCR beta chain was recorded a few times. The sample is drawn from a study of blood T cells in healthy people across ages. Whole-study context: T cells yielded about one barcoded beta molecule per two cells through template switching.

Healthy Russian Caucasian donors spanned ages about 6 to 100 years. Researchers collected about 10 milliliters of peripheral blood from every single donor. V was trimmed by 8 bases and J by 4 bases, leaving 6 bases between them. CDR3 length: 11 residues. The germline CDR1 and CDR2 sequences are MNHEY and SVGEGT. Alongside a J-beta primer mix, a sample-barcoded 5' primer served in a second PCR lasting about 7 to 11 cycles. TCRdb independently ran MiXCR on the 5' RACE reads; one entry per CDR3 protein. There are over 950,000 distinct CDR3 sequences in the sample; 35% to 45% occur only once, and approximately 14% lies in the top ten.

What was sequenced was blood. The receptor's source is a man between 18 and 29 years old in good health. V and J are TRBV6-2 or TRBV6-3 and TRBJ2-1; D gene unclear. The CDR3, as DNA: TGTGCCAGCCGCATTTACAATGAGCAGTTCTTC. Translation: CASRIYNEQFF.